The 12 T cell receptor beta chains given below trace back to one sample, sequenced in a study of blood T cell repertoires in COVID-19. Measured with immunoSEQ multiplex PCR; TCRdb has only the in-frame clones, and not every one. The data hold about 130,000 clones, with 70% to 80% observed a single time. The sequencing input was peripheral blood. The source is a man aged 55 to 70 who had recovered from COVID-19.

This clone was detected a few times. J is TRBJ2-6 and V is TRBV10-2; 13 nucleotides line up with TRBD2. Germline assignment: CDR1 WSHSY and CDR2 SAAADI. The CDR3 spans 19 residues. Trimming at V came to 6 bases and at J to 0 bases, leaving 8 bases not matched to a gene. The CDR3 sequence: CASSERLAGGFSGANVLTF. CDR3 coding DNA: TGCGCCAGCAGCGAAAGACTAGCGGGAGGCTTCTCTGGGGCCAACGTCCTGACTTTC.

A few counts support this clone. One base away lies a much larger clone, so this may be a sequencing read error. The same CDR3 arises from other DNA sequences in this sample as well. The V gene is TRBV11-2, the J gene TRBJ2-1; 9 nucleotides line up with TRBD2. The CDR3 has 14 residues. Germline loops: CDR1 SGHAT, CDR2 FQNNGV. V trimming: 4 bases; J trimming: 10 bases; junction bases outside the gene matches: 8. The CDR3: CASSWRGAGGEQFF. The CDR3, as DNA: TGTGCCAGCAGCTGGCGGGGGGCGGGGGGGGAGCAGTTCTTC.

J is TRBJ1-1 and V is TRBV19; no reliable D call. V was pared by 3 bases and J by 1 base, with 12 bases between. This CDR3 has 15 residues. Germline-derived CDR1 and CDR2 are LNHDA and SQIVND (reference sequence). In nucleotides, the CDR3 is TGTGCCAGTAGTATGGAGGCCGAGGAGAACACTGAAGCTTTCTTT. Amino acid sequence: CASSMEAEENTEAFF.

This chain links TRBV6-5 with TRBJ2-7; 12 nucleotides line up with TRBD1. Germline lookup yields CDR1 MNHEY and CDR2 SVGAGI. Unmatched junction bases numbered 3, after V lost 2 bases and J lost 4 bases. The CDR3 contains 15 residues. As DNA, the CDR3 is TGTGCCAGCAGTTACAGGGACAGGGGGCTGTACGAGCAGTACTTC. As protein: CASSYRDRGLYEQYF.

The chain has TRBV15 and TRBJ2-2; 7 positions match TRBD2. CDR1 is LNHNV and CDR2 is YYDKDF in the germline V gene (reference sequence). CDR3 length: 21 residues. V dropped 0 bases and J dropped 4; count of bases not matched to a gene: 20. The CDR3, as DNA: TGTGCCACCAGCAGAGAGGTGCAGGGTTCTGGTGCGGGAGAAGGCACCGGGGAGCTGTTTTTT. Protein product: CATSREVQGSGAGEGTGELFF.

This chain joins TRBV3-1 (or the pseudogene TRBV3-2) and TRBJ2-5, with TRBD2 identical over 7 bases. Germline CDR1 reads LGHDT; CDR2 reads YNNKEL (reference sequence). V shed 0 bases and J 2 bases; nucleotides not matched to a gene: 12. This CDR3 has 18 amino acids. The CDR3 DNA reads TGTGCCAGCAGCCAAGAATGGTCTAGCGGAGGAGAACAAGAGACCCAGTACTTC. It translates to CASSQEWSSGGEQETQYF.

The chain combines TRBV5-5 with TRBJ2-1; no clear D gene. From germline, CDR1 is SGHKS and CDR2 YYEKEE (reference sequence). CDR3 length equals 14 residues. Between the trimmed V and J ends, which lost 0 bases and 3 bases, there was a span of 7 bases. CDR3 in amino acids: CASSLGYLYNEQFF. The CDR3 DNA reads TGTGCCAGCAGCTTGGGCTACCTCTACAATGAGCAGTTCTTC.

This clone turned up a few times. The V call is TRBV7-2, the J call TRBJ1-1, with D unresolved. The germline gives CDR1 SGHTA, CDR2 FQGNSA. The CDR3 loop spans 13 amino acids. Trimming shortened V by 0 bases and J by 5 bases, and 7 bases separated the two germline ends. The CDR3 region is CASSLAPRTEAFF. The CDR3 region has the DNA TGTGCCAGCAGCTTAGCCCCGAGGACTGAAGCTTTCTTT.

This rearrangement joins TRBV4-2 to TRBJ2-5; D might be TRBD2 (6 bases). CDR1 is LGHNA, CDR2 YNFKEQ, per germline. The CDR3 is made up of 15 amino acids. V lost 1 base and J 2 bases, leaving 11 bases between the germline ends. In DNA, the CDR3 is TGTGCCAGCAGCCAAGGGCGGGGATTTCAAGAGACCCAGTACTTC. This gives the protein CASSQGRGFQETQYF.

Only a few counts were recorded for this clone. The gene calls are TRBV5-1 and TRBJ2-4, with 8 bases lining up with TRBD2. CDR1 and CDR2 (germline): SGHRS, YFSETQ. J was trimmed by 8 bases and V by 0 bases; bases with no gene match: 4. CDR3 length equals 14 residues. DNA for the CDR3: TGCGCCAGCAGCTTGGCGGGGGGGCCCGACATTCAGTACTTC. This codes for CASSLAGGPDIQYF.

This clone was counted a single time. Other nucleotide sequences in the sample specify the same CDR3. The chain couples TRBV19 to TRBJ2-5, with 7 bases identical to TRBD1. The CDR3 is made up of 12 amino acids. CDR1 and CDR2 from the germline V gene are LNHDA and SQIVND (reference sequence). V lost 4 bases, J lost 5 bases, and 1 base stayed unmatched. Here the CDR3 reads CASSTGGETQYF. For the CDR3, the DNA is TGTGCCAGTAGTACAGGGGGTGAGACCCAGTACTTC.

Only a few counts were recorded for this clone. This rearrangement joins TRBV7-2 to TRBJ1-4; possibly TRBD1 for D (6 bases). The CDR3 totals 14 residues. CDR1 is SGHTA and CDR2 is FQGNSA in the germline V gene. V was trimmed by 7 bases and J by 7 bases, leaving 16 bases between them. The CDR3 region has the DNA TGTGCCAGCACCGAGGGGGGGCGCGGTGAAAAACTGTTTTTT. It yields the protein CASTEGGRGEKLFF.